Listed here are 24 T cell receptor beta chains from one sample, sequenced in a study of T cells in Graves' hyperthyroidism and ophthalmopathy. RNA transcripts yielded amplified TCR beta CDR3 regions. Researchers ran a first-round RT-PCR on the TCR CDR3 using the HTBI primer set. MiXCR, run by TCRdb on the multiplex PCR reads, gives a single entry per CDR3 protein. The table has roughly 380,000 distinct CDR3 sequences, roughly 13% seen once. Sequencing used blood. All receptors come from a woman aged 60-70 years with Graves' hyperthyroidism.

This clonotype was counted between two and nine times. The J gene is TRBJ2-6, the V gene TRBV12-3 or TRBV12-4, with 12 positions matching TRBD1. CDR3 length equals 19 residues. V was clipped by 6 bases and J by 3 bases; unmatched bases: 12. CDR3 sequence (DNA): TGTGCCAGCAGCACCAACCGGGACAGGGGGCTAGGTGGGGCCAACGTCCTGACTTTC. As protein: CASSTNRDRGLGGANVLTF.

This clonotype has a count of ten or more. This rearrangement joins TRBV27 to TRBJ2-7; 8 positions match TRBD2. Looked up from germline, CDR1 is MNHEY and CDR2 is SMNVEV (reference sequence). The V segment lost 4 bases and the J segment 3 bases; nucleotides outside the gene matches: 11. The CDR3 length is 16 residues. CDR3 DNA sequence: TGTGCCAGCAGTTCCACCGCCAGCGGGAGAAACTACGAGCAGTACTTC. Translating it yields CASSSTASGRNYEQYF.

This clonotype showed up many times. The J gene is TRBJ2-5, the V gene TRBV30; no reliable D call. Germline V gene data show CDR1 as GTSNPN and CDR2 as SVGIG (reference sequence). The V end was cut by 3 bases, the J end by 5 bases, with 13 bases between. The CDR3 extends over 13 amino acids. The CDR3 nucleotides are TGTGCCTGGAGCCGGACCCGTGGGGAGACCCAGTACTTC. Protein: CAWSRTRGETQYF.

Ten or more counts support this clonotype. The rearrangement joins TRBV5-8 to TRBJ1-2; no clear D. The germline CDR1 and CDR2 sequences are SGHTS and YDEGEE. This CDR3 is built from 13 residues. Trimming stripped 1 base from V and 5 bases from J, with 9 bases between. The DNA for the CDR3 is TGTGCCAGCAGCTTGCTCAGTCCTTATGGCTACACCTTC. Translation: CASSLLSPYGYTF.

V and J are TRBV5-1 and TRBJ2-7; the D gene is possibly TRBD2 (5 bases). The CDR3 totals 13 residues. In germline, CDR1 is SGHRS, CDR2 YFSETQ. Trimming removed 2 bases at V and 5 bases at J, with 11 bases between. The CDR3 DNA reads TGCGCCAGCAGCTTACTAGTCCCCAACGAGCAGTACTTC. Protein: CASSLLVPNEQYF.

Regarding this clonotype: An end of the junction does not agree with germline; a read error may underlie this. The chain links TRBV11-2 to TRBJ2-5; D uncertain. Germline values: CDR1 SGHAT, CDR2 FQNNGV. This CDR3 comprises 11 residues. In nucleotides, the CDR3 is TGTCCCAGCAGCTATGAGGAGACCCAGTACTTC. Protein product: CPSSYEETQYF.

To note about this clonotype: Being one base from a much bigger clone, this may be a read error. The chain recombines TRBV11-2 with TRBJ2-7; 7 nucleotides match TRBD1. Germline loops: CDR1 SGHAT, CDR2 FQNNGV. The CDR3 has 15 residues. The CDR3 sequence: CASRTPGQSSYEQHF. CDR3 DNA: TGTGCCAGCAGAACTCCGGGACAGTCTTCCTACGAGCAGCACTTC.

The rearrangement links TRBV19 to TRBJ1-2, with D unclear. The germline CDR1 and CDR2 sequences are LNHDA and SQIVND (reference sequence). Trimming took 3 bases from V and 6 from J, leaving 8 bases between them. This CDR3 region has 12 residues. The CDR3 protein is CASSMSSDGYTF. In DNA form, the CDR3 reads TGTGCCAGTAGTATGTCCAGTGATGGCTACACCTTC.

The chain has TRBV20-1 and TRBJ2-3; D ambiguous. Trimming took off 4 bases at V and 5 bases at J, with 4 bases between the two ends. This CDR3 is 10 amino acids long. Germline loops: CDR1 DFQATT, CDR2 SNEGSKA (reference sequence). DNA for the CDR3: TGCAGTGCTACGAGAGATACGCAGTATTTT. This gives the protein CSATRDTQYF.

This clonotype has a count of ten or more. The CDR3 nucleotides are TGTGCTAGTGGTTTGCGTTACGTGTTGGTAGGACAGGATAATTCACCCCTCCACTTT. Its translation: CASGLRYVLVGQDNSPLHF. This chain joins TRBV12-5 and TRBJ1-6; 7 bases match TRBD1. The V segment lost 2 bases and the J segment 5 bases; nucleotides outside the gene matches: 15. CDR1 and CDR2 from the germline V gene are LGHNT and FRNRAP. The CDR3 sequence is 19 residues long. Full variable domain (missing parts from reference TRBV12-5 and TRBJ1-6): DARVTQTPRHKVTEMGQEVTMRCQPILGHNTVFWYRQTMMQGLELLAYFRNRAPLDDSGMPKDRFSAEMPDATLATLKIQPSEPRDSAVYFCASGLRYVLVGQDNSPLHFGNGTRLTVT.

The V gene is TRBV29-1, the J gene TRBJ2-4; D remains ambiguous. The length of the CDR3 is 16 residues. Germline-derived CDR1 and CDR2 are SQVTM and ANQGSEA. Trimming left V 3 bases short and J 0 bases short, with 15 bases between. The CDR3 nucleotides read TGCAGCGTTGATAGTGGTCTGGATTTAGCCAAAAACATTCAGTACTTC. Residues: CSVDSGLDLAKNIQYF.

This clonotype showed up many times. This rearrangement joins TRBV11-2 to TRBJ2-4; no definite D call. V lost 5 bases and J lost 3, with 11 bases in between. The CDR3 extends over 14 amino acids. Germline V gives CDR1 SGHAT, CDR2 FQNNGV. The CDR3 bases are TGTGCCAGCAGCCCCTCAGCCAACAAAAACATTCAGTACTTC. This translates into CASSPSANKNIQYF.

There are a few counts of this clonotype. The chain combines TRBV29-1 with TRBJ2-6; D call uncertain. This CDR3 is built from 17 residues. The ends were cut back, 3 bases at V and 1 base at J, with 16 bases in the middle. CDR1 and CDR2 from the germline V gene are SQVTM and ANQGSEA. Written as DNA, the CDR3 is TGCAGCGTTGAGACCAGATCTACACCGTCTGGGGCCAACGTCCTGACTTTC. Its translation is CSVETRSTPSGANVLTF.

This clonotype was detected only a few times. The chain links TRBV24-1 to TRBJ1-1, with 7 bases aligning to TRBD1. The CDR3 sequence is 15 residues long. The V and J ends lost 6 bases and 0 bases, in that order; junction bases with no gene match: 6. Germline loops: CDR1 KGHDR, CDR2 SFDVKD. The CDR3 DNA is TGTGCCACCAGTCCGGAGGGGGCGATGAACACTGAAGCTTTCTTT. Residues: CATSPEGAMNTEAFF.

With respect to this clonotype: The CDR3 ends on some other residue instead of the conserved phenylalanine or tryptophan, so this is likely a read error. Here the CDR3 DNA reads TGCAGTGCTAGGCCCTACACCGGGGAGCTGTTTCTT. This translates into CSARPYTGELFL. The V and J genes are TRBV20-1 and TRBJ2-2, with no clear D. V gave up 3 bases and J gave up 3 bases, with 5 bases separating them. This CDR3 spans 12 amino acids. Germline lookup yields CDR1 DFQATT and CDR2 SNEGSKA (reference sequence).

The CDR3 sequence: CASSSTSGANVLTF. In nucleotides, the CDR3 is TGCGCCAGCAGCTCAACCTCTGGGGCCAACGTCCTGACTTTC. The rearrangement links TRBV5-1 to TRBJ2-6; D is unclear. CDR3 size: 14 residues. Trimming removed 3 bases at V and 0 bases at J, with 4 bases between. CDR1 SGHRS and CDR2 YFSETQ come from the germline V gene.

This clonotype was found many times. V gene TRBV12-3 or TRBV12-4 combines with J gene TRBJ1-2, with D perhaps TRBD1 (6 bases). Trimming took off 8 bases at V and 7 bases at J, with 17 bases between the two ends. This CDR3 has 13 residues. The CDR3 DNA reads as TGTGCCAGCGCTTCGGGGGCGGGAGGTGGCTACACCTTC. It translates to CASASGAGGGYTF.

This clonotype has a count of ten or more. The genes are TRBV6-2 or TRBV6-3 and TRBJ2-5, with a tentative D call TRBD2 (5 bases). The CDR3 covers 14 residues. V lost 6 bases, J lost 2 bases, and 13 bases lay in between. CDR1 MNHEY and CDR2 SVGEGT come from the germline V gene. The CDR3 is CASSYTRGQETQYF. The CDR3 coding sequence is TGTGCCAGCAGCTACACCCGAGGGCAAGAGACCCAGTACTTC.

This clonotype was recorded many times. The chain recombines TRBV12-3 or TRBV12-4 with TRBJ2-1, with TRBD2 matching over 7 bases. The CDR3 loop spans 15 amino acids. V lost 1 base to trimming and J lost 4 bases; unmatched junction nucleotides: 4. The CDR3 nucleotides are TGTGCCAGCAGTTTAGGAAGAGCGGGATACAATGAGCAGTTCTTC. Translation: CASSLGRAGYNEQFF.

This clonotype was observed at least ten times. This rearrangement joins TRBV6-1 to TRBJ2-3; D is possibly TRBD1 (5 bases). With 8 bases removed from V and 0 bases from J, the gap between germline ends came to 15 bases. The germline V gene encodes CDR1 MNHNS and CDR2 SASEGT. The CDR3 runs 15 residues. The CDR3 nucleotides are TGTGCCAGCGGGGCATTCAGGTCTAGCACAGATACGCAGTATTTT. It specifies CASGAFRSSTDTQYF.

As regards this clonotype: Being one base from a much bigger clone, this may be a read error. This chain uses TRBV3-1 with TRBJ2-1; the D gene is possibly TRBD2 (5 bases). The CDR3 totals 18 residues. V lost 3 bases, J lost 0 bases, and 18 bases lay in between. From germline, CDR1 is LGHDT and CDR2 YNNKEL (reference sequence). The CDR3 DNA is TGTGCCAGCAGCCACCTTCGAGGACTGAGGAGCTCCTACAATGAGCAGTTCTTC. It encodes CASSHLRGLRSSYNEQFF.

This clonotype has a count of ten or more. This chain uses TRBV6-1 with TRBJ2-7, with 9 bases aligning to TRBD1. Unmatched junction bases numbered 5, after V lost 5 bases and J lost 0 bases. Germline V lookup: CDR1 MNHNS, CDR2 SASEGT. CDR3 length: 15 amino acids. CDR3 DNA sequence: TGTGCCAGCAGTAGGGACAGGGACAGCTCCTACGAGCAGTACTTC. It codes for CASSRDRDSSYEQYF.

This clonotype has at least ten counts. The rearrangement links TRBV20-1 to TRBJ1-2, with unresolved D. The CDR3 runs 15 residues. Germline CDR1 is DFQATT and CDR2 is SNEGSKA (reference sequence). Trimming shortened V by 0 bases and J by 5 bases, and 16 bases separated the two germline ends. The CDR3 nucleotides read TGCAGTGCTAGAGATACGAATACAGTCCTTTATGGCTACACCTTC. As protein: CSARDTNTVLYGYTF.

The table lists this clonotype with many counts. The chain recombines TRBV2 with TRBJ1-1; TRBD1 is a possible D gene (5 bases). With 9 bases removed from V and 0 bases from J, the gap between germline ends came to 8 bases. CDR1 is SNHLY and CDR2 is FYNNEI in the germline V gene. This CDR3 comprises 12 residues. CDR3 residues: CARQDMNTEAFF. CDR3 DNA sequence: TGTGCCAGACAGGACATGAACACTGAAGCTTTCTTT. The entire variable domain, with the rest obtained from reference TRBV2 and TRBJ1-1, is as follows: EPEVTQTPSHQVTQMGQEVILRCVPISNHLYFYWYRQILGQKVEFLVSFYNNEISEKSEIFDDQFSVERPDGSNFTLKIRSTKLEDSAMYFCARQDMNTEAFFGQGTRLTVV.